These 29 T cell receptor beta chains share one sample of origin, sequenced in a study of blood T cell repertoires in COVID-19. TCRdb keeps only in-frame clones here, not all; method: immunoSEQ multiplex PCR. This sample has some 250,000 clones, with roughly 90% found just once. Sequenced input: PBMCs or T cells enriched from blood (not recorded which). The source of these receptors is a woman in her 30s with acute COVID-19.

The CDR3 DNA follows: TGCGCCAGCAGCCAGGCGGTGAACACTGAAGCTTTCTTT. Protein: CASSQAVNTEAFF. V is TRBV4-3 and J is TRBJ1-1; no definite D call. From germline, CDR1 is LGHNA and CDR2 YSLEER. The CDR3 is 13 residues long. Between the trimmed V and J ends, which lost 3 bases and 0 bases, there was a span of 5 bases.

The V call is TRBV19, the J call TRBJ2-7, with D unclear. The CDR3 spans 13 residues. CDR1 and CDR2 (germline): LNHDA, SQIVND (reference sequence). V lost 1 base and J 1 base, leaving 5 bases between the germline ends. CDR3 amino acids: CASSIARSYEQYF. In DNA, the CDR3 is TGTGCCAGTAGTATAGCCAGATCCTACGAGCAGTACTTC.

The table lists this clone with a count of one. The chain uses TRBV30 and TRBJ1-1; D is unclear. The ends were cut back, 2 bases at V and 1 base at J, with 8 bases in the middle. The length of the CDR3 is 13 residues. The germline V gene encodes CDR1 GTSNPN and CDR2 SVGIG (reference sequence). The DNA for the CDR3 is TGTGCCTGGAGTTTAAACACGAACACTGAAGCTTTCTTT. Protein sequence: CAWSLNTNTEAFF.

V and J are TRBV7-9 and TRBJ2-3; D ambiguous. The germline CDR1 and CDR2 sequences are SEHNR and FQNEAQ (reference sequence). The CDR3 is 12 residues long. Trimming removed 2 bases from V and 6 bases from J, with 6 bases in between. The DNA of the CDR3 is TGTGCCAGCAGCTTATCTATGGATACGCAGTATTTT. It specifies CASSLSMDTQYF.

V usage is TRBV7-2 and J usage is TRBJ1-6; 9 bases agree with TRBD1. The V gene's germline CDR1 is SGHTA and CDR2 FQGNSA. With 2 bases clipped from V and 9 bases from J, the junction kept 5 bases outside the gene matches. The CDR3 has 15 amino acids. The CDR3 sequence: CASSLSDRGFSPLHF. DNA for the CDR3: TGTGCCAGCAGCTTAAGCGACAGGGGGTTTTCACCCCTCCACTTT.

This clone showed up just once. The V call is TRBV5-1, the J call TRBJ2-7; a weak D match, TRBD2 (6 bases). In germline, CDR1 is SGHRS, CDR2 YFSETQ. Trimming shortened V by 0 bases and J by 6 bases, and 7 bases separated the two germline ends. This CDR3 is built from 12 residues. As DNA, the CDR3 is TGCGCCAGCAGCTTGGGGAGGGGCGAGCAGTACTTC. It is translated as CASSLGRGEQYF.

This clone was seen repeatedly, ten times or more. V usage is TRBV2 and J usage is TRBJ2-6; 8 positions agree with TRBD1. With 8 bases clipped from V and 1 base from J, the junction kept 4 bases outside the gene matches. The CDR3 sequence is 15 residues long. Germline V gene sequence: CDR1 SNHLY, CDR2 FYNNEI. CDR3 bases: TGTGCCAGCTCCCGGACAGGGTCTGGGGCCAACGTCCTGACTTTC. Protein: CASSRTGSGANVLTF.

The chain joins TRBV9 to TRBJ2-3; 8 bases line up with TRBD2. The ends lost 3 bases at V and 0 bases at J; junction bases unmatched: 12. Germline-derived CDR1 and CDR2 are SGDLS and YYNGEE. The CDR3 spans 18 residues. The CDR3 nucleotides read TGTGCCAGCAGCGAATCTTGGGGGGAGCGGGGGAGCACAGATACGCAGTATTTT. Residues: CASSESWGERGSTDTQYF.

This clone was observed a few times. The chain carries TRBV10-2 and TRBJ2-7; 9 bases match TRBD1. CDR1 and CDR2 (germline): WSHSY, SAAADI. The CDR3 runs to 13 residues. The J segment lost 3 bases and the V segment lost 9 bases, leaving 6 bases of the junction unmatched. CDR3 amino acids: CASARDRDYEQYF. For the CDR3, the DNA is TGCGCCAGTGCCCGGGACAGGGACTACGAGCAGTACTTC.

The chain uses TRBV13 and TRBJ1-2, with 12 positions matching TRBD1. This CDR3 has 16 amino acids. Germline trimming cut 3 bases from V and 3 bases from J; bases unmatched to any gene: 5. Germline assignment: CDR1 PRHDT and CDR2 FYEKMQ (reference sequence). CDR3 loop: CASSFNRDRGHYGYTF. The CDR3 nucleotides are TGTGCCAGCAGCTTCAATCGGGACAGGGGGCACTATGGCTACACCTTC.

The CDR3 DNA sequence: TGTGCCAGCAGACTCCACGGACAGGTTGGTTACGAGCAGTACTTC. This gives the protein CASRLHGQVGYEQYF. This rearrangement joins TRBV6-5 to TRBJ2-7, with 7 bases lining up with TRBD1. The CDR3 has 15 amino acids. The V gene end was trimmed by 6 bases and the J gene end by 4 bases; junction bases not matched to a gene: 12. CDR1 MNHEY and CDR2 SVGAGI come from the germline V gene.

The genes are TRBV14 and TRBJ2-7, with D possibly TRBD1 on 5 matching bases. This CDR3 comprises 14 residues. Trimming shortened V by 1 base and J by 2 bases, and 9 bases separated the two germline ends. Germline V CDR1 and CDR2: SGHDN, FVKESK. CDR3 in amino acids: CASSQVRGTYEQYF. Written as DNA, the CDR3 is TGTGCCAGCAGCCAAGTTAGGGGCACCTACGAGCAGTACTTC.

This sequence joins TRBV19 and TRBJ2-2; a weak D match, TRBD1 (5 bases). V lost 7 bases to trimming and J lost 0 bases, with 24 bases between them. CDR3 length equals 19 residues. Germline V gene data show CDR1 as LNHDA and CDR2 as SQIVND (reference sequence). The CDR3 loop reads CASKRGSSNTGSNTGELFF. The CDR3 DNA is TGTGCCAGTAAAAGGGGCAGTTCGAACACCGGATCGAACACCGGGGAGCTGTTTTTT.

The chain links TRBV6-1 to TRBJ1-1, with 7 bases that match TRBD1. In germline, CDR1 is MNHNS, CDR2 SASEGT. Unmatched junction bases numbered 7, after V lost 3 bases and J lost 9 bases. The CDR3 contains 13 residues. The CDR3 protein is CASSEETGLKAFF. CDR3 in DNA: TGTGCCAGCAGTGAGGAGACAGGGCTGAAAGCTTTCTTT.

This rearrangement joins TRBV12-3 or TRBV12-4 to TRBJ1-4; unclear D gene. The V end lost 3 bases, the J end lost 4 bases, and 6 bases lay between the germline ends. The CDR3 has 13 residues. In DNA, the CDR3 is TGTGCCAGCAGTTTTAACAATAATGAAAAACTGTTTTTT. This translates into CASSFNNNEKLFF.

This CDR3 is CASGGGETQYF. The CDR3 coding sequence is TGTGCCTCGGGAGGTGGGGAGACCCAGTACTTC. V usage is TRBV10-3 and J usage is TRBJ2-5; 7 bases line up with TRBD2. This CDR3 contains 11 residues. The germline V gene encodes CDR1 ENHRY and CDR2 SYGVKD. V was clipped by 11 bases and J by 5 bases; unmatched bases: 5.

The V call is TRBV25-1, the J call TRBJ1-2, with D possibly being TRBD1 (6 bases). Trimming took off 3 bases at V and 5 bases at J, with 7 bases between the two ends. This CDR3 comprises 12 residues. Germline V lookup: CDR1 MGHDK, CDR2 SYGVNS. The CDR3 DNA sequence: TGTGCCAGCAGTGACAGGGGATATGGCTACACCTTC. Translation gives CASSDRGYGYTF.

This chain uses TRBV3-1 (or the pseudogene TRBV3-2) with TRBJ2-5; D gene unclear. The germline V gene encodes CDR1 LGHDT and CDR2 YNNKEL (reference sequence). The CDR3 spans 14 residues. V lost 1 base, J lost 3 bases, and 9 bases lay in between. The CDR3, as DNA: TGTGCCAGCAGCCAAGGCCGGGTCGAAGAGACCCAGTACTTC. As protein: CASSQGRVEETQYF.

The rearrangement links TRBV14 to TRBJ1-6; perhaps TRBD1 as D (6 bases). Germline CDR1 and CDR2: SGHDN and FVKESK. The CDR3 extends over 16 amino acids. The V end lost 0 bases, the J end lost 13 bases, and 19 bases lay between the germline ends. The CDR3 region is CASSQDRPGAGIPLHF. In DNA form, the CDR3 reads TGTGCCAGCAGCCAAGATCGGCCAGGGGCCGGCATTCCCCTCCACTTT.

The V gene is TRBV7-8, the J gene TRBJ1-5; 10 positions match TRBD1. Germline V gene data show CDR1 as SGHVS and CDR2 as FQNEAQ. The V gene end was trimmed by 3 bases and the J gene end by 5 bases; junction bases not matched to a gene: 7. The CDR3 has 16 residues. The CDR3, as DNA: TGTGCCAGCAGCTTTATGTATGGGACAGGGGATCAGCCCCAGCATTTT. Translation gives CASSFMYGTGDQPQHF. Together with reference TRBV7-8 and TRBJ1-5, the CDR3 gives the full variable domain: GAGVSQSPRYKVAKRGQDVALRCDPISGHVSLFWYQQALGQGPEFLTYFQNEAQLDKSGLPSDRFFAERPEGSVSTLKIQRTQQEDSAVYLCASSFMYGTGDQPQHFGDGTRLSIL.

This chain joins TRBV6-5 and TRBJ2-1, with 10 bases that match TRBD1. Germline-derived CDR1 and CDR2 are MNHEY and SVGAGI. The CDR3 extends over 15 amino acids. V trimming: 6 bases; J trimming: 2 bases; junction bases outside the gene matches: 4. The CDR3 DNA sequence: TGTGCCAGCAGCTTGGACAGGGGGACCTACAATGAGCAGTTCTTC. Protein sequence: CASSLDRGTYNEQFF.

The chain recombines TRBV25-1 with TRBJ1-2; D might be TRBD1 (6 bases). The CDR3 runs 14 residues. The germline V gene has CDR1 MGHDK and CDR2 SYGVNS. Trimming removed 7 bases from V and 4 bases from J, with 16 bases in between. CDR3 loop: CASTEGGLVYGYTF. The CDR3 DNA reads TGTGCCAGCACCGAGGGGGGGTTAGTCTATGGCTACACCTTC.

The V gene is TRBV29-1, the J gene TRBJ2-7; 7 bases fit TRBD1. V gave up 2 bases and J gave up 7 bases; unmatched junction bases: 8. CDR1 is SQVTM and CDR2 is ANQGSEA in the germline V gene. This CDR3 region has 13 residues. The CDR3 nucleotides read TGCAGCGTTGAACCCCAAGGGGGCCGGGAGCAGTACTTC. This translates into CSVEPQGGREQYF.

The DNA for the CDR3 is TGCGCCAGCAGCCATGGAAGACAGTACCAAGAGACCCAGTACTTC. It yields the protein CASSHGRQYQETQYF. The chain is built from TRBV4-1 and TRBJ2-5, with D perhaps TRBD1 (5 bases). Trimming shortened V by 3 bases and J by 0 bases, and 11 bases separated the two germline ends. The CDR3 totals 15 residues. Germline-derived CDR1 and CDR2 are MGHRA and YSYEKL.

In this sample, this clone turned up once. V is TRBV5-1 and J is TRBJ1-3; D not certain. The germline CDR1 and CDR2 sequences are SGHRS and YFSETQ. The CDR3 has 15 amino acids. The V gene lost 5 bases and the J gene lost 0 bases, with 12 bases spanning the gap. CDR3 nucleotide sequence: TGCGCCAGCAGGCGGAGCTCAAGCTCTGGAAACACCATATATTTT. Encoded protein: CASRRSSSSGNTIYF.

This chain links TRBV12-5 with TRBJ2-2; the match to TRBD1 covers 9 bases. Per germline, CDR1 LGHNT and CDR2 FRNRAP. After removal of 5 bases from V and 0 bases from J, the junction contained 4 bases not matched to a gene. The length of the CDR3 is 16 residues. For the CDR3, the DNA is TGTGCTAGTGGTCCTACAGGGGGCCCGAACACCGGGGAGCTGTTTTTT. As protein: CASGPTGGPNTGELFF.

V is TRBV19 and J is TRBJ1-5; no reliable D call. Germline loops: CDR1 LNHDA, CDR2 SQIVND (reference sequence). The CDR3 is made up of 11 amino acids. V was clipped by 3 bases and J by 12 bases, with 9 bases between them. CDR3 amino acids: CASSIDTYQHF. CDR3 coding DNA: TGTGCCAGTAGTATTGACACCTACCAGCATTTT.

The genes are TRBV10-3 and TRBJ1-2; D is perhaps TRBD1 (6 bases). V lost 0 bases, J lost 4 bases, and 6 bases lay in between. Germline V gives CDR1 ENHRY, CDR2 SYGVKD. The CDR3 sequence is 13 residues long. In DNA, the CDR3 is TGTGCCATCAGTGAGTCGGACAGCTATGGCTACACCTTC. Encoded protein: CAISESDSYGYTF.

V is TRBV28 and J is TRBJ1-1, with D perhaps TRBD1 (5 bases). V lost 5 bases and J 5 bases, leaving 18 bases between the germline ends. Germline V gene data show CDR1 as MDHEN and CDR2 as SYDVKM. The CDR3 has 15 amino acids. CDR3 nucleotide sequence: TGTGCCAGCAGTCCCAATACTCCTAGGGGTACTGAAGCTTTCTTT. It translates to CASSPNTPRGTEAFF.